This T cell receptor (beta chain) was identified during a study of graft-versus-host responses after intestinal transplantation. Overall study: Tacrolimus and steroids were given for two to four years to all recipients after anti-thymocyte globulin induction.

This clone appeared a single time. What it binds is unknown. CDR3 length: 13 amino acids. Trimming removed 5 bases from V and 3 bases from J, with 11 bases in between. The germline CDR1 and CDR2 sequences are LNHDA and SQIVND (reference sequence). Produced via immunoSEQ multiplex PCR; TCRdb's table is partial and in-frame only. Here the sample spans approximately 100,000 clones, almost 90% being singletons. The material was unstimulated CD4+ T cells sorted from spleen or lymph node cells, obtained before intestinal transplant. V is TRBV19 and J is TRBJ2-7, with D maybe TRBD2 (6 bases). The clonotype was recovered from a human donor who received an intestinal transplant. The CDR3 nucleotides are TGTGCCAGTAGTCCGGAGGGAAACTACGAGCAGTACTTC. Translating it yields CASSPEGNYEQYF. The full variable domain, rest sourced from reference TRBV19 and TRBJ2-7, is DGGITQSPKYLFRKEGQNVTLSCEQNLNHDAMYWYRQDPGQGLRLIYYSQIVNDFQKGDIAEGYSVSREKKESFPLTVTSAQKNPTAFYLCASSPEGNYEQYFGPGTRLTVT.